This paragraph covers one T cell receptor (beta chain) sequence. The antigen remains undetermined. The J segment lost 3 bases and the V segment lost 8 bases, leaving 8 bases of the junction unmatched. The length of the CDR3 is 14 residues. CDR1 and CDR2 from the germline V gene are LNHDA and SQIVND (reference sequence). The sample comes from a study of cytomegalovirus exposure and HLA in healthy donors. The table came from immunoSEQ multiplex PCR; TCRdb's copy has only in-frame clones and leaves some out. The table includes 21,000 or so clones, 97% detected once. Notes on the study in general: The authors confirmed in vitro that a few CMV-associated chains were specific for CMV antigens. TCR clusters originating in the first cohort tended to co-occur in the 120 validation repertoires, according to a later analysis. Cytomegalovirus-associated status was assigned to 164 TCR beta chains.

A roughly 120-subject validation cohort, separate from the approximately 720-subject first cohort, supplied the donors. This receptor was taken from a man aged 25-45 years in good health and CMV-seropositive. This chain connects TRBV19 to TRBJ1-1; 8 nucleotides agree with TRBD1. The sample consisted of PBMCs. The CDR3 is CASSLSGGYTEAFF. The CDR3, as DNA: TGTGCCAGTTCCCTCTCAGGGGGCTACACTGAAGCTTTCTTT.